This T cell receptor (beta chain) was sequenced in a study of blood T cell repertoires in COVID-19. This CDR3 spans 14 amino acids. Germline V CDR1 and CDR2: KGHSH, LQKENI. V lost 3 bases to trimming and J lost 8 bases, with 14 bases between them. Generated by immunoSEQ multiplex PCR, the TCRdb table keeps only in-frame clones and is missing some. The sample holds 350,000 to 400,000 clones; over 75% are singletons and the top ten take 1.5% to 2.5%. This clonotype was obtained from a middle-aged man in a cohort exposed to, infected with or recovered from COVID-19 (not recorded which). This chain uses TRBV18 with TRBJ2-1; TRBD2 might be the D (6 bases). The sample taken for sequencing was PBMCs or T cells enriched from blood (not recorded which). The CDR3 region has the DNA TGTGCCAGCTCACCCCAAGGAGGGGATTATGAGCAGTTCTTC. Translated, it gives CASSPQGGDYEQFF.